One and the same sample provided the 32 T cell receptor beta chains below, sequenced in a study of early T cells in non-severe SARS-CoV-2 infection. TCRdb called the 5' RACE reads again in MiXCR, with one record for every CDR3 protein. The sample yields tens of thousands of distinct CDR3 sequences, more than 8.5% seen once. Sequenced sample: whole blood. The receptors originated from an adult who was a healthcare worker with PCR-confirmed SARS-CoV-2 infection or an uninfected control (not recorded which).

This clonotype was counted between two and nine times. The gene calls are TRBV20-1 and TRBJ2-7; D is possibly TRBD2 (5 bases). The CDR3 is 11 amino acids. V was clipped by 6 bases and J by 7 bases, with 13 bases between them. Germline V gene sequence: CDR1 DFQATT, CDR2 SNEGSKA (reference sequence). The CDR3 region is CSAPGSWEQYF. The CDR3, as DNA: TGCAGTGCCCCTGGGAGTTGGGAGCAGTACTTC.

This clonotype has ten or more counts. The gene calls are TRBV4-3 and TRBJ2-1; 12 bases are a match to TRBD2. The CDR3 runs 15 residues. V shed 1 base, J shed 9 bases, and the junction held 4 bases outside the gene matches. Germline CDR1 LGHNA, CDR2 YSLEER. The CDR3 reads CASSQGLAGDTEQFF. CDR3 nucleotide sequence: TGCGCCAGCAGCCAAGGACTAGCGGGAGATACTGAGCAGTTCTTC.

This clonotype was recorded many times. The gene calls are TRBV28 and TRBJ1-1, with 8 nucleotides matching TRBD1. V gave up 5 bases and J gave up 11 bases; unmatched junction bases: 7. The CDR3 spans 12 residues. CDR1 is MDHEN, CDR2 SYDVKM, per germline. The DNA of the CDR3 is TGTGCCAGCAGTGCTACAGGGGGGGGTGCTTTCTTT. Translated: CASSATGGGAFF.

The table lists this clonotype with many counts. The chain is built from TRBV4-3 and TRBJ1-2; D remains ambiguous. V gave up 4 bases and J gave up 4 bases, with 19 bases separating them. Germline V gene data show CDR1 as LGHNA and CDR2 as YSLEER. The length of the CDR3 is 16 residues. The CDR3 sequence is CASSPSLFDPGYGYTF. The DNA for the CDR3 is TGCGCCAGCAGCCCTAGCTTGTTTGACCCAGGCTATGGCTACACCTTC.

CDR3 coding DNA: TGTGCCATCACCTCGAGGGGCACTGAAGCTTTCTTT. This gives the protein CAITSRGTEAFF. This rearrangement joins TRBV10-3 to TRBJ1-1; possibly TRBD1 for D (5 bases). Looked up from germline, CDR1 is ENHRY and CDR2 is SYGVKD. The length of the CDR3 is 12 residues. The V and J ends lost 7 bases and 4 bases respectively, with 10 bases between them.

The J gene is TRBJ2-3, the V gene TRBV29-1; the D gene is possibly TRBD2 (5 bases). The V gene lost 4 bases and the J gene lost 4 bases, with 9 bases spanning the gap. CDR3 length: 12 residues. CDR1 and CDR2 from the germline V gene are SQVTM and ANQGSEA. The CDR3 sequence: CSVGLAPDTQYF. The CDR3 DNA reads TGCAGCGTTGGCCTAGCCCCAGATACGCAGTATTTT.

The chain is built from TRBV18 and TRBJ2-5; unclear D gene. Trimming took off 0 bases at V and 1 base at J, with 6 bases between the two ends. Germline V lookup: CDR1 KGHSH, CDR2 LQKENI. This CDR3 spans 14 amino acids. CDR3 nucleotides: TGTGCCAGCTCACCACCCAGAGTCCAAGAGACCCAGTACTTC. It specifies CASSPPRVQETQYF.

This clonotype showed up many times. This chain uses TRBV12-3 or TRBV12-4 with TRBJ2-7; unclear D gene. V dropped 2 bases and J dropped 8 bases, with 13 bases sitting between them. The CDR3 has 13 amino acids. As DNA, the CDR3 is TGTGCCAGCAGTTTATTAAACAGTTGGAAGCAGTACTTC. Protein: CASSLLNSWKQYF.

This clonotype has more than one count but fewer than ten. The V call is TRBV10-3, the J call TRBJ2-7; TRBD1 matches 9 bases. CDR3 length: 15 residues. Germline V gene lookup returns CDR1 ENHRY and CDR2 SYGVKD. Losses at the gene ends were 4 bases for V and 3 bases for J; bases not matched to a gene: 7. The CDR3 reads CAISASGTGIYEQYF. CDR3 sequence (DNA): TGTGCCATCAGTGCCTCCGGGACAGGGATCTACGAGCAGTACTTC.

This clonotype was observed many times. The chain carries TRBV12-3 or TRBV12-4 and TRBJ2-2, with D hard to call. V was trimmed by 3 bases and J by 0 bases, leaving 5 bases between them. The CDR3 loop spans 14 amino acids. CDR3 bases: TGTGCCAGCAGTTTTGGCTCGAACACCGGGGAGCTGTTTTTT. Its protein product is CASSFGSNTGELFF.

In this sample, this clonotype turned up a few times. The CDR3 here is CSASGAGRGNTEAFF. The CDR3 DNA reads as TGCAGTGCTAGTGGAGCTGGTCGAGGAAACACTGAAGCTTTCTTT. This chain joins TRBV20-1 and TRBJ1-1; D remains unclear. The CDR3 loop spans 15 amino acids. Germline V CDR1 and CDR2: DFQATT, SNEGSKA (reference sequence). Trimming shortened V by 3 bases and J by 2 bases, and 16 bases separated the two germline ends.

This clonotype was picked up many times. The V call is TRBV11-2, the J call TRBJ2-5, with TRBD2 matching 7 bases. CDR1 is SGHAT and CDR2 is FQNNGV in the germline V gene. This CDR3 spans 17 amino acids. Unmatched junction bases numbered 14, after V lost 5 bases and J lost 2 bases. The CDR3 here is CASSQLRLLARQETQYF. The CDR3 DNA is TGTGCCAGCAGCCAATTGAGGCTACTAGCGCGACAAGAGACCCAGTACTTC.

This clonotype was detected many times. The chain joins TRBV25-1 to TRBJ2-7; D gene unclear. V was clipped by 4 bases and J by 1 base, with 8 bases between them. The CDR3 extends over 13 amino acids. The germline gives CDR1 MGHDK, CDR2 SYGVNS. The CDR3 DNA reads as TGTGCCAGCAGTGTAACCTTATCCTACGAGCAGTACTTC. It yields the protein CASSVTLSYEQYF.

This clonotype occurred a few times. The CDR3 DNA is TGTGCCAGCAGCTACCAATCCGGGACAGGGCAAGAGACCCAGTACTTC. This translates into CASSYQSGTGQETQYF. The chain couples TRBV7-2 to TRBJ2-5, with TRBD1 identical over 9 bases. Unmatched junction bases numbered 8, after V lost 4 bases and J lost 2 bases. CDR1 and CDR2 (germline): SGHTA, FQGNSA. CDR3 length: 16 residues.

This clonotype was seen many times. The chain combines TRBV28 with TRBJ1-2; no clear D. This CDR3 is 15 amino acids long. Trimming removed 5 bases at V and 0 bases at J, with 13 bases between. Germline CDR1 reads MDHEN; CDR2 reads SYDVKM. CDR3 sequence reads: CASSTSWGSNYGYTF. The CDR3 DNA is TGTGCCAGCAGTACATCTTGGGGATCTAACTATGGCTACACCTTC.

Ten or more counts support this clonotype. The chain joins TRBV7-9 to TRBJ2-7, with D hard to call. The CDR3 contains 11 residues. CDR1 and CDR2 (germline): SEHNR, FQNEAQ (reference sequence). Trimming took 3 bases from V and 6 from J, leaving 6 bases between them. The CDR3 sequence: CASSFSREQYF. CDR3 in DNA: TGTGCCAGCAGCTTCTCTCGCGAGCAGTACTTC. The complete variable domain, with remaining parts taken from reference TRBV7-9 and TRBJ2-7, reads DTGVSQNPRHKITKRGQNVTFRCDPISEHNRLYWYRQTLGQGPEFLTYFQNEAQLEKSRLLSDRFSAERPKGSFSTLEIQRTEQGDSAMYLCASSFSREQYFGPGTRLTVT.

This clonotype was observed at least ten times. The chain uses TRBV29-1 and TRBJ1-1, with D perhaps TRBD1 (5 bases). Germline lookup yields CDR1 SQVTM and CDR2 ANQGSEA. The CDR3 loop spans 13 amino acids. The V and J ends lost 4 bases and 7 bases respectively, with 16 bases between them. The CDR3 nucleotides are TGCAGCGTTGGCCACGAAGGGGCGAGTGAAGCTTTCTTT. It translates to CSVGHEGASEAFF.

This clonotype was detected a few times. The V gene is TRBV27, the J gene TRBJ2-7; D is possibly TRBD2 (5 bases). This CDR3 has 17 residues. V lost 3 bases and J lost 2, with 20 bases in between. Germline V lookup: CDR1 MNHEY, CDR2 SMNVEV (reference sequence). CDR3 nucleotides: TGTGCCAGCAGTTTCGCGCCTGGGTTCGGACTCACCTACGAGCAGTACTTC. Protein: CASSFAPGFGLTYEQYF.

This clonotype was recorded at least ten times. The rearrangement links TRBV5-1 to TRBJ2-1; tentatively, D is TRBD2 (5 bases). The ends were cut back, 4 bases at V and 4 bases at J, with 18 bases in the middle. The CDR3 covers 16 residues. Germline CDR1 SGHRS, CDR2 YFSETQ. The CDR3 loop is CASSIPSAADYNEQFF. The CDR3 DNA reads as TGCGCCAGCAGCATCCCTTCAGCGGCAGATTACAATGAGCAGTTCTTC. The full variable domain, completed using reference TRBV5-1 and TRBJ2-1, is KAGVTQTPRYLIKTRGQQVTLSCSPISGHRSVSWYQQTPGQGLQFLFEYFSETQRNKGNFPGRFSGRQFSNSRSEMNVSTLELGDSALYLCASSIPSAADYNEQFFGPGTRLTVL.

This clonotype was seen at least ten times. The chain carries TRBV19 and TRBJ2-2; the match to TRBD2 covers 9 bases. The junction had 14 bases not matched to a gene; V was cut back by 5 bases and J by 7 bases. The CDR3 is 17 amino acids. CDR1 and CDR2 (germline): LNHDA, SQIVND (reference sequence). CDR3 DNA: TGTGCCAGTAGTGGCCGTAGCGGGAGTGGTCGGATCGGGGAGCTGTTTTTT. It specifies CASSGRSGSGRIGELFF.

This clonotype appeared a few times. V and J are TRBV20-1 and TRBJ2-5; D not resolved. V lost 1 base and J 2 bases, leaving 5 bases between the germline ends. This CDR3 is 12 amino acids long. CDR1 and CDR2 (germline): DFQATT, SNEGSKA (reference sequence). CDR3 sequence (DNA): TGCAGTGCTAGAGCTAGACAAGAGACCCAGTACTTC. As protein: CSARARQETQYF.

The table lists this clonotype with many counts. The chain carries TRBV20-1 and TRBJ2-7; no clear D gene. The CDR3 covers 10 residues. The ends were cut back, 5 bases at V and 6 bases at J, with 8 bases in the middle. Germline V CDR1 and CDR2: DFQATT, SNEGSKA (reference sequence). The DNA of the CDR3 is TGCAGTGCTTTAGTCGGCGAGCAGTACTTC. Translating gives CSALVGEQYF.

This clonotype was found many times. The rearrangement links TRBV5-4 to TRBJ2-5; 16 bases line up with TRBD2. The CDR3 covers 16 residues. V shed 4 bases and J 7 bases; nucleotides not matched to a gene: 7. Germline V gene lookup returns CDR1 SGHNT and CDR2 YYREEE (reference sequence). The CDR3 sequence is CASSPGGLAGGWTQYF. The CDR3 DNA is TGTGCCAGCAGCCCAGGGGGACTAGCGGGAGGGTGGACCCAGTACTTC.

This clonotype was observed many times. The chain is built from TRBV6-2 or TRBV6-3 and TRBJ2-7, with D hard to call. CDR1 is MNHEY, CDR2 SVGEGT, per germline. The V end lost 2 bases, the J end lost 1 base, and 9 bases lay between the germline ends. The CDR3 contains 14 residues. CDR3 residues: CASSYPANSYEQYF. The CDR3 DNA is TGTGCCAGCAGTTACCCGGCCAATTCCTACGAGCAGTACTTC.

The chain joins TRBV5-1 to TRBJ1-3; unclear D gene. The V gene lost 4 bases and the J gene lost 4 bases, with 12 bases spanning the gap. This CDR3 comprises 14 residues. CDR1 is SGHRS and CDR2 is YFSETQ in the germline V gene. The CDR3 sequence: CASSVGLNGNTIYF. In DNA, the CDR3 is TGCGCCAGCAGCGTCGGACTCAACGGAAACACCATATATTTT.

This clonotype was seen many times. This rearrangement joins TRBV7-9 to TRBJ2-3, with 13 bases lining up with TRBD2. The CDR3 extends over 15 amino acids. The junction had 3 bases not matched to a gene; V was cut back by 5 bases and J by 4 bases. Germline V gene sequence: CDR1 SEHNR, CDR2 FQNEAQ (reference sequence). CDR3 sequence: CASSAGLAGADTQYF. CDR3 bases: TGTGCCAGCAGCGCAGGACTAGCGGGAGCAGATACGCAGTATTTT.

This clonotype was counted many times. An end of the junction does not agree with germline; a read error may underlie this. The V and J genes are TRBV7-6 and TRBJ2-2; TRBD1 matches at 7 bases. This CDR3 region has 16 residues. CDR1 is SGHVS, CDR2 FNYEAQ, per germline. The CDR3 sequence is CANSLIDRANTGELFF. Here the CDR3 DNA reads TGTGCCAACAGCTTAATTGACAGGGCGAACACCGGGGAGCTGTTTTTT.

In its sample, this clonotype was seen many times. This sequence joins TRBV29-1 and TRBJ2-5, with D uncertain. CDR1 and CDR2 (germline): SQVTM, ANQGSEA. This CDR3 is 12 amino acids long. Trimming pared 6 bases from V and 4 bases from J, leaving 12 bases between. The CDR3 nucleotides are TGCAGCGTCGCGTTGCAGTCAGAGACCCAGTACTTC. Translated, it gives CSVALQSETQYF.

This clonotype was seen a few times. This chain connects TRBV9 to TRBJ2-1, with unresolved D. With 0 bases removed from V and 4 bases from J, the gap between germline ends came to 5 bases. The CDR3 length is 13 residues. Germline V gene lookup returns CDR1 SGDLS and CDR2 YYNGEE. The CDR3 loop reads CASSVDGYNEQFF. The CDR3 bases are TGTGCCAGCAGCGTAGACGGTTACAATGAGCAGTTCTTC. The full variable domain, its missing parts supplied by reference TRBV9 and TRBJ2-1, is DSGVTQTPKHLITATGQRVTLRCSPRSGDLSVYWYQQSLDQGLQFLIQYYNGEERAKGNILERFSAQQFPDLHSELNLSSLELGDSALYFCASSVDGYNEQFFGPGTRLTVL.

By sample share, this clonotype is medium-sized. The germline gene is not matched at one end of the junction; a read error may be the cause. In nucleotides, the CDR3 is TGTGCCAGCAGCCGACAGGGGGACCGCTCCAACGAGCAGTACTTC. Its protein product is CASSRQGDRSNEQYF. The rearrangement uses TRBV3-1 and TRBJ2-7; 9 nucleotides match TRBD1. Looked up from germline, CDR1 is LGHDT and CDR2 is YNNKEL (reference sequence). This CDR3 comprises 15 residues.

A few counts support this clonotype. CDR3 sequence: CASRAGTGGAYEQYF. CDR3 in DNA: TGTGCCAGCAGAGCCGGGACCGGTGGGGCCTACGAGCAGTACTTC. This chain connects TRBV6-2 or TRBV6-3 to TRBJ2-7; D may match TRBD1 or TRBD2 (5 bases each). The CDR3 extends over 15 amino acids. V lost 6 bases, J lost 2 bases, and 17 bases lay in between. Germline CDR1 is MNHEY and CDR2 is SVGEGT.

This clonotype was seen repeatedly, ten times or more. This sequence joins TRBV7-2 and TRBJ2-1, with 7 bases fitting TRBD1. This CDR3 contains 16 residues. The germline gives CDR1 SGHTA, CDR2 FQGNSA. Trimming took 7 bases from V and 9 from J; bases not matched to a gene: 18. CDR3: CASTRWAGGVALEQFF. In DNA, the CDR3 is TGTGCCAGCACACGGTGGGCAGGGGGAGTCGCCCTTGAGCAGTTCTTC.